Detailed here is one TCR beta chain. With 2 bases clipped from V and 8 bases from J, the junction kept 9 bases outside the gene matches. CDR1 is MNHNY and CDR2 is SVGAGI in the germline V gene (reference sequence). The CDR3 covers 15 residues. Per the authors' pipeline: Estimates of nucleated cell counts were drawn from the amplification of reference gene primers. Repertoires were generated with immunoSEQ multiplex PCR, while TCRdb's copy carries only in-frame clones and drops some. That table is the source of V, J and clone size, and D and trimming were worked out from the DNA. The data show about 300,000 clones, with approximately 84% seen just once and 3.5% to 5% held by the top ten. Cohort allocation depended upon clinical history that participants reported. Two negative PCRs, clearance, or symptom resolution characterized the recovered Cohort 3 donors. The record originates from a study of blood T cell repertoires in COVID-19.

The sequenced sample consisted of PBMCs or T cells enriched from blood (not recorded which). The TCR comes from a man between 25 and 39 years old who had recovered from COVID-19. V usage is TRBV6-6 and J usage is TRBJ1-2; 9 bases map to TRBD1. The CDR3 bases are TGTGCCAGCAGTTACACCGACAGGGGGGGACGCGGCTACACCTTC. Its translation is CASSYTDRGGRGYTF.